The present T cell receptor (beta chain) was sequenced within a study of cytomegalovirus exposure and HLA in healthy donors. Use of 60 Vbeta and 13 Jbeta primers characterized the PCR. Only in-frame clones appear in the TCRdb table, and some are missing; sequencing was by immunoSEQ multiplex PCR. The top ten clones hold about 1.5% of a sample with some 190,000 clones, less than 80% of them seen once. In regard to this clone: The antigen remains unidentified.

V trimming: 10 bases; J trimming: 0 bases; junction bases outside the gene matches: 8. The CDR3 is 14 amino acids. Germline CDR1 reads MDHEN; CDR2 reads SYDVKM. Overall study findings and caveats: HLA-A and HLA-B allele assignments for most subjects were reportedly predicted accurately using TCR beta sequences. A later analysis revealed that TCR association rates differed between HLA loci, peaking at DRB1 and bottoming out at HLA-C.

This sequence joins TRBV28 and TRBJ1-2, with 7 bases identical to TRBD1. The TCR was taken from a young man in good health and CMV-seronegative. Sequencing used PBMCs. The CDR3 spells CATEGTVPNYGYTF. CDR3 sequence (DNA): TGTGCCACCGAAGGGACAGTTCCTAACTATGGCTACACCTTC.